Listed below are T cell receptor beta chains from one sample, sequenced in a study of radiation and T cells in renal cell carcinoma. Assay used: immunoSEQ multiplex PCR; TCRdb lists only in-frame clones, some missing. This table holds about 83,000 clones, around four fifths found once. Sequenced here: blood, sampled from a patient whose treatment included radiotherapy and nephrectomy. The receptors stem from a woman between 55 and 75 years old with renal cell carcinoma. CDR3s include the opening cysteine and the closing phenylalanine or tryptophan. The order of the fields is J gene, V gene, D gene, clone size, CDR3 protein, CDR3 DNA. D genes are given only for firm matches. Some rows mark clone size as missing; the rest say once, few, many or name a class of expanded clone.

J gene: TRBJ1-1
V gene: TRBV2
D gene: .
clone size: few
CDR3 protein: CASSEGRGVEAFF
CDR3 DNA: TGTGCCAGCAGTGAAGGCCGCGGCGTTGAAGCTTTCTTT

J gene: TRBJ1-2
V gene: TRBV4-1
D gene: .
clone size: .
CDR3 protein: CASSQLPDSNFYGYTF
CDR3 DNA: TGCGCCAGCAGCCAATTACCGGACAGCAACTTCTATGGCTACACCTTC

J gene: TRBJ2-3
V gene: TRBV6-4
D gene: .
clone size: .
CDR3 protein: CASSEGGPRLSTDTQYF
CDR3 DNA: TGTGCCAGCAGTGAGGGGGGTCCGAGACTAAGCACAGATACGCAGTATTTT

J gene: TRBJ2-7
V gene: TRBV5-4
D gene: .
clone size: .
CDR3 protein: CASSPGQYEQYF
CDR3 DNA: TGTGCCAGCAGCCCGGGACAATACGAGCAGTACTTC

J gene: TRBJ2-1
V gene: TRBV7-9
D gene: TRBD2
clone size: .
CDR3 protein: CASSSASGRAYNEQFF
CDR3 DNA: TGTGCCAGCAGCTCCGCTAGCGGGAGGGCTTACAATGAGCAGTTCTTC

J gene: TRBJ2-7
V gene: TRBV30
D gene: .
clone size: .
CDR3 protein: CAWSVRGSSYEQYF
CDR3 DNA: TGTGCCTGGAGTGTAAGAGGGTCCTCCTACGAGCAGTACTTC

J gene: TRBJ2-3
V gene: TRBV7-6
D gene: .
clone size: .
CDR3 protein: CASGRDTQYF
CDR3 DNA: TGTGCCAGCGGTAGGGATACGCAGTATTTT

J gene: TRBJ2-6
V gene: TRBV19
D gene: TRBD1
clone size: .
CDR3 protein: CASSIPQGSGANVLTF
CDR3 DNA: TGTGCCAGTAGTATTCCACAGGGGTCTGGGGCCAACGTCCTGACTTTC

J gene: TRBJ2-7
V gene: TRBV5-5
D gene: .
clone size: .
CDR3 protein: CASSSSLYEQYF
CDR3 DNA: TGTGCCAGCAGCTCAAGCCTTTACGAGCAGTACTTC

J gene: TRBJ1-1
V gene: TRBV19
D gene: .
clone size: .
CDR3 protein: CASSRGFDTEAFF
CDR3 DNA: TGTGCCAGTAGTCGGGGGTTCGACACTGAAGCTTTCTTT

J gene: TRBJ2-7
V gene: TRBV6-1
D gene: .
clone size: few
CDR3 protein: CASSEEGEQYF
CDR3 DNA: TGTGCCAGCAGTGAAGAGGGAGAGCAGTACTTC

J gene: TRBJ1-5
V gene: TRBV6-1
D gene: .
clone size: .
CDR3 protein: CASSPASNQPQHF
CDR3 DNA: TGTGCCAGCAGTCCAGCTAGCAATCAGCCCCAGCATTTT

J gene: TRBJ2-5
V gene: TRBV30
D gene: .
clone size: .
CDR3 protein: CAWSQGSKTQYF
CDR3 DNA: TGTGCCTGGAGTCAGGGTTCCAAGACCCAGTACTTC

J gene: TRBJ1-1
V gene: TRBV14
D gene: .
clone size: .
CDR3 protein: CASSQDRLSMNTEAFF
CDR3 DNA: TGTGCCAGCAGCCAAGATCGACTGAGCATGAACACTGAAGCTTTCTTT

J gene: TRBJ2-2
V gene: TRBV11-3
D gene: .
clone size: .
CDR3 protein: CASSLRNTGELFF
CDR3 DNA: TGTGCCAGCAGCTTAAGAAACACCGGGGAGCTGTTTTTT

J gene: TRBJ1-2
V gene: TRBV5-1
D gene: .
clone size: .
CDR3 protein: CASSLARGGGYGYTF
CDR3 DNA: TGCGCCAGCAGCTTGGCCAGGGGAGGTGGCTATGGCTACACCTTC

J gene: TRBJ2-1
V gene: TRBV5-1
D gene: .
clone size: .
CDR3 protein: CASRGNDEQFF
CDR3 DNA: TGCGCCAGCAGGGGAAACGATGAGCAGTTCTTC

J gene: TRBJ2-6
V gene: TRBV18
D gene: .
clone size: .
CDR3 protein: CASSPLGTGANVLTF
CDR3 DNA: TGTGCCAGCTCACCACTGGGTACTGGGGCCAACGTCCTGACTTTC

J gene: TRBJ2-7
V gene: TRBV29-1
D gene: TRBD1
clone size: .
CDR3 protein: CSVEGGQGGEQYF
CDR3 DNA: TGCAGCGTTGAGGGCGGACAGGGGGGCGAGCAGTACTTC

J gene: TRBJ2-5
V gene: TRBV19
D gene: .
clone size: .
CDR3 protein: CASSTLPWPKQKGETQYF
CDR3 DNA: TGTGCCAGTAGTACCCTCCCGTGGCCCAAACAAAAGGGGGAGACCCAGTACTTC

J gene: TRBJ1-1
V gene: TRBV5-1
D gene: .
clone size: once
CDR3 protein: CASSLGYLGATEAFF
CDR3 DNA: TGCGCCAGCAGCTTGGGGTATTTGGGTGCCACTGAAGCTTTCTTT

J gene: TRBJ2-1
V gene: TRBV9
D gene: .
clone size: once
CDR3 protein: CASSAPGTSYNEQFF
CDR3 DNA: TGTGCCAGCAGCGCCCCAGGTACCTCCTACAATGAGCAGTTCTTC

J gene: TRBJ2-3
V gene: TRBV9
D gene: .
clone size: .
CDR3 protein: CASSVGLYTDTQYF
CDR3 DNA: TGTGCCAGCAGCGTAGGTCTCTACACAGATACGCAGTATTTT

J gene: TRBJ1-1
V gene: TRBV9
D gene: .
clone size: once
CDR3 protein: CASSPKRGMNTEAFF
CDR3 DNA: TGTGCCAGCAGCCCAAAACGGGGAATGAACACTGAAGCTTTCTTT

J gene: TRBJ1-2
V gene: TRBV18
D gene: TRBD1
clone size: .
CDR3 protein: CASSPEDRGYGYTF
CDR3 DNA: TGTGCCAGCTCACCTGAAGACAGGGGCTATGGCTACACCTTC

J gene: TRBJ2-7
V gene: TRBV6-1
D gene: .
clone size: .
CDR3 protein: CASSWERVSVYEQYF
CDR3 DNA: TGTGCCAGCAGTTGGGAGCGGGTTTCAGTCTACGAGCAGTACTTC

J gene: TRBJ1-3
V gene: TRBV10-3
D gene: .
clone size: .
CDR3 protein: CAGREGGFSGNTIYF
CDR3 DNA: TGTGCCGGGCGAGAAGGGGGGTTCTCTGGAAACACCATATATTTT

J gene: TRBJ2-1
V gene: TRBV11-2
D gene: .
clone size: .
CDR3 protein: CASSLEQDLYNEQFF
CDR3 DNA: TGTGCCAGCAGCTTAGAACAGGACCTATACAATGAGCAGTTCTTC

J gene: TRBJ2-1
V gene: TRBV11-2
D gene: .
clone size: .
CDR3 protein: CASSSSGYGNEQFF
CDR3 DNA: TGTGCCAGCAGCTCCTCGGGGTATGGCAATGAGCAGTTCTTC

J gene: TRBJ1-2
V gene: TRBV2
D gene: TRBD1
clone size: .
CDR3 protein: CASSGQGDLYTF
CDR3 DNA: TGTGCCAGCAGTGGACAGGGAGACTTGTACACCTTC

J gene: TRBJ2-3
V gene: TRBV5-1
D gene: TRBD1
clone size: .
CDR3 protein: CASSARQGASTDTQYF
CDR3 DNA: TGCGCCAGCAGCGCTCGACAGGGGGCGAGCACAGATACGCAGTATTTT

J gene: TRBJ2-5
V gene: TRBV7-9
D gene: TRBD2
clone size: .
CDR3 protein: CASSLAGTSGGAVQETQYF
CDR3 DNA: TGTGCCAGCAGCTTAGCGGGGACTAGCGGGGGGGCGGTTCAAGAGACCCAGTACTTC

J gene: TRBJ1-1
V gene: TRBV11-2
D gene: .
clone size: .
CDR3 protein: CASSLRFLNTEAFF
CDR3 DNA: TGTGCCAGCAGCTTACGATTCTTGAACACTGAAGCTTTCTTT

J gene: TRBJ1-1
V gene: TRBV19
D gene: TRBD1
clone size: .
CDR3 protein: CASSIRGDRGRIEAFF
CDR3 DNA: TGTGCCAGTAGTATCAGGGGGGACAGGGGCAGAATTGAAGCTTTCTTT

J gene: TRBJ2-3
V gene: TRBV7-3
D gene: TRBD2
clone size: .
CDR3 protein: CASTPTSGTDTQYF
CDR3 DNA: TGTGCCAGCACCCCGACTAGCGGCACAGATACGCAGTATTTT

J gene: TRBJ1-2
V gene: TRBV20-1
D gene: .
clone size: .
CDR3 protein: CSASAGTGYTF
CDR3 DNA: TGCAGTGCTTCTGCGGGGACTGGCTACACCTTC

J gene: TRBJ2-2
V gene: TRBV7-9
D gene: TRBD1
clone size: few
CDR3 protein: CASSASPGTEAGELFF
CDR3 DNA: TGTGCCAGCAGCGCGAGCCCCGGGACAGAAGCCGGGGAGCTGTTTTTT

J gene: TRBJ1-5
V gene: TRBV27
D gene: .
clone size: .
CDR3 protein: CASSDSYSNQPQHF
CDR3 DNA: TGTGCCAGCAGTGATTCCTATAGCAATCAGCCCCAGCATTTT